This T cell receptor (beta chain) was identified during a study of blood T cells in healthy people across ages. Worth noting for this clonotype: Antigen unknown.

Findings and caveats of the study: In these data, TCR beta diversity tracked strongly with naive T cell percentage.

A J-beta primer mix and a sample-barcoded 5' primer were used in a second PCR of roughly 7 to 12 cycles. Each cDNA molecule carried a tag from a template-switch adaptor that contained 12 random nucleotides. TCRdb re-analysed the 5' RACE reads in MiXCR, keeping a single row per CDR3 protein. The sample contains about 780,000 distinct CDR3 sequences, around half of which appear only once. The CDR3 is made up of 11 amino acids. Germline assignment: CDR1 SGHTA and CDR2 FQGNSA. This clonotype was sampled from a man older than 75 in good health. This chain links TRBV7-2 with TRBJ2-4; no definite D call. The DNA end is a closer match to TRBJ2-7, so the J assignment may be wrong. Material: blood. The CDR3 here is CASSDYHEQYF. The CDR3 DNA sequence: TGTGCCAGCAGCGATTACCACGAGCAGTACTTC.